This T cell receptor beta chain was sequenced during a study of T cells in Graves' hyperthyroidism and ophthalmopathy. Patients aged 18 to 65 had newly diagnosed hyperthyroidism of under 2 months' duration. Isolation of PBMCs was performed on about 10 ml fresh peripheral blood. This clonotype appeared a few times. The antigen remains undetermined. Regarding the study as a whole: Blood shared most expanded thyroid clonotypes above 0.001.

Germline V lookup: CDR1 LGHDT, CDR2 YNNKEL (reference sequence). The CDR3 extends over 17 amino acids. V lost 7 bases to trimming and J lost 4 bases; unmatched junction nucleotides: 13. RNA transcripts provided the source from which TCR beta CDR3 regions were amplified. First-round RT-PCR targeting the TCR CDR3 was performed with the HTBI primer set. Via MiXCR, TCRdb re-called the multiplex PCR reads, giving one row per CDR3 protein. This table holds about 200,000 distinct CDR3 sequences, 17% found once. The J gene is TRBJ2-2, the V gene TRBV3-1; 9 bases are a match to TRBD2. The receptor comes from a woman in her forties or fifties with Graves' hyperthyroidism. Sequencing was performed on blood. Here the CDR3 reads CASTLGGRAAGTGELFF. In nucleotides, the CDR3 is TGTGCCAGCACCCTCGGCGGGAGGGCCGCCGGCACCGGGGAGCTGTTTTTT.